Listed here is a single T cell receptor beta chain. The protocol was immunoSEQ multiplex PCR, while the TCRdb copy is restricted to in-frame clones and leaves out a portion. The data show more than 65,000 clones, 90% to 95% seen once. The data were obtained in a study of technical replicates of blood from several donors. Trimming took off 5 bases at V and 0 bases at J, with 5 bases between the two ends. From germline, CDR1 is SGHNT and CDR2 YENEEA. The CDR3 spans 12 residues. The source of this sequence is a human donor in good health. Material: T cells isolated from PBMCs. V is TRBV11-3 and J is TRBJ2-7, with D unresolved. CDR3 DNA: TGTGCCAGCAGCGTATACTCCTACGAGCAGTACTTC. This encodes CASSVYSYEQYF.